Sequencing of this T cell receptor beta chain was carried out in a study of cytotoxic CD8 clonotypes in ibrutinib-treated CLL. The trim removed 5 bases at V and 7 bases at J, leaving 10 bases unmatched. Per the germline V gene, CDR1 is LGHNA and CDR2 is YSLEER. This CDR3 comprises 16 residues. The planned depth of sequencing spanned 1 in 200,000 to 1 in 1 million T cells. The assay was immunoSEQ multiplex PCR, and TCRdb's table has in-frame clones only and misses some. The repertoire holds fewer than 400,000 clones, roughly two thirds seen once, with about 5.9% in the top ten. Study-level results: With treatment, public clonotypes, which were uncommon, either contracted or remained stable. Baseline clonality was higher than in age-matched healthy donors and moved in step with circulating CD8+ T-cell counts.

Comment on this clone: Its specificity is unknown.

Cryopreserved PBMCs provided around 2 micrograms of genomic DNA for the TCR beta libraries. The TCR was taken from a human donor with chronic lymphocytic leukemia. The sequencing here drew on PBMCs, taken after 36 months of ibrutinib treatment. V gene TRBV4-3 combines with J gene TRBJ2-1; the match to TRBD2 covers 11 bases. CDR3 DNA sequence: TGCGCCAGCAGCAGCACTAGCGGGAGTCGGACAAATGAGCAGTTCTTC. This sequence encodes CASSSTSGSRTNEQFF.